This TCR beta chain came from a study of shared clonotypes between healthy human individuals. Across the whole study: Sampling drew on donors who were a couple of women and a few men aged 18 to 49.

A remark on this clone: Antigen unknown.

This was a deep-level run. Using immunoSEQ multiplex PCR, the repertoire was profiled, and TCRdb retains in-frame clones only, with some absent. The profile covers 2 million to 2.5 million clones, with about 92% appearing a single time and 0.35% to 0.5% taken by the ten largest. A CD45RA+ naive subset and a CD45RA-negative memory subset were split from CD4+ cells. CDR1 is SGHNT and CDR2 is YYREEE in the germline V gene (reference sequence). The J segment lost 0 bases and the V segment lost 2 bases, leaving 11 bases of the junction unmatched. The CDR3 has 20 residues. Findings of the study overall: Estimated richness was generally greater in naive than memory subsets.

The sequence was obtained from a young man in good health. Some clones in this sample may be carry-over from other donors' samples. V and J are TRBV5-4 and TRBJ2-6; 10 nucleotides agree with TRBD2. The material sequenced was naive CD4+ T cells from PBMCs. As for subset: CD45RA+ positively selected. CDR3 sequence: CASSFGPRTSGGSGANVLTF. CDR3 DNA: TGTGCCAGCAGCTTCGGGCCTCGGACTAGCGGAGGCTCTGGGGCCAACGTCCTGACTTTC.